These T cell receptor beta chains were read from a single sample in a study of Graves' ophthalmopathy and Graves' hyperthyroidism. TCRdb analysed the multiplex PCR reads with MiXCR anew, one entry per CDR3 protein. The sample lists around 600,000 distinct CDR3 sequences, roughly 39% seen once, with around 3.3% in the top ten. Sample: peripheral blood. These receptor sequences come from an adult man with Graves' ophthalmopathy. Each CDR3 is given with its conserved first and last residue. A D gene is named only where the DNA matches it firmly. Size tells how often a clone was seen (once, few, many) or the class of an expanded clone, and some rows leave it out.

15 | NA | TRBJ1-1 | TRBV2 | once | TGTGCCAGCAGTGATCTGGGGGAGATGAACACTGAAGCTTTCTTT | CASSDLGEMNTEAFF
16 | NA | TRBJ1-6 | TRBV20-1 | many | TGCAGTGCGATCAATACAGGGAGCTCCTATAATTCACCCCTCCACTTT | CSAINTGSSYNSPLHF
14 | TRBD1 | TRBJ2-3 | TRBV29-1 | NA | TGCAGCGTAAGACAGGGGCTTTCCACAGATACGCAGTATTTT | CSVRQGLSTDTQYF
15 | TRBD2 | TRBJ2-7 | TRBV12-3/TRBV12-4 | few | TGTGCCAGCTCTCCTATAGCGGGGCCCGCCTACGAGCAGTACTTC | CASSPIAGPAYEQYF
14 | TRBD1 | TRBJ2-5 | TRBV7-9 | many | TGTGCCAGCAGCTCACCGGGACAGGGTGAGACCCAGTACTTC | CASSSPGQGETQYF
12 | NA | TRBJ1-1 | TRBV30 | NA | TGTGCCTGGAGTGCTGCGAACACTGAAGCTTTCTTT | CAWSAANTEAFF
15 | NA | TRBJ1-6 | TRBV4-1 | many | TGCGCCAGCACACAAGTCTGGCCCCAGATATCACCCCTCCACTTT | CASTQVWPQISPLHF
12 | TRBD1 | TRBJ2-5 | TRBV20-1 | NA | TGCAGTGCCTCCGGGACAGGGGAGACTCAGTACTTC | CSASGTGETQYF
13 | NA | TRBJ1-4 | TRBV4-1 | many | TGCGCCAGCAGTAAGGGAACCTTCGAAAAACTGTTTTTT | CASSKGTFEKLFF
12 | TRBD1 | TRBJ1-5 | TRBV19 | many | TGTGCCAGTGGGCAGGGGGCTCAGCCCCAGCATTTT | CASGQGAQPQHF
15 | NA | TRBJ2-7 | TRBV7-8 | many | TGTGCCAGCAGCTTACGGGGGAGTGCCTCCTACGAGCAGTACTTC | CASSLRGSASYEQYF
15 | TRBD1 | TRBJ2-5 | TRBV14 | many | TGTGCCAGCAGCCAAGAGAGGGGGCGGCTTGAGACCCAGTACTTC | CASSQERGRLETQYF
15 | NA | TRBJ1-2 | TRBV12-3/TRBV12-4 | NA | TGTGCCAGCAGTTTAGATGCGGGGCGGTCTTATGGCTACACCTTC | CASSLDAGRSYGYTF
14 | NA | TRBJ1-1 | TRBV11-2 | NA | TGTGCCAGCAGTTTATTTGGGGAGTCTACTGAAGCTTTCTTT | CASSLFGESTEAFF
13 | TRBD2 | TRBJ2-3 | TRBV25-1 | NA | TGTGCCAGCGGTAATGGGCCGGGGGGTACGCAGTATTTT | CASGNGPGGTQYF
18 | TRBD2 | TRBJ2-7 | TRBV12-3/TRBV12-4 | NA | TGTGCCAGCAGTTTAGCCCCCGGGACTAGCGGGACCATAAGCGAGCAGTACTTC | CASSLAPGTSGTISEQYF
15 | TRBD1 | TRBJ2-7 | TRBV12-3/TRBV12-4 | few | TGTGCCAGCAGCTCCGGGGGACAGGGGGGCTACGAGCAGTACTTC | CASSSGGQGGYEQYF
15 | NA | TRBJ1-6 | TRBV20-1 | NA | TGCAGTGCTAGCTCCACGGATCTCCCTAATTCACCCCTCCACTTT | CSASSTDLPNSPLHF
14 | TRBD1 | TRBJ1-4 | TRBV25-1 | NA | TGTGCCAGCTCACCTGGGGACAGCAGCGAAAAACTGTTTTTT | CASSPGDSSEKLFF
14 | NA | TRBJ1-6 | TRBV12-3/TRBV12-4 | many | TGTGCCAGTGACGTCGATGGACGGAATTCACCCCTCCACTTT | CASDVDGRNSPLHF
12 | NA | TRBJ2-7 | TRBV10-3 | NA | TGTGCCATCAGTTTAGGAGGGGACGAGCAGTACTTC | CAISLGGDEQYF
15 | NA | TRBJ1-1 | TRBV7-9 | NA | TGTGCCAGCAGCTCCCGGGGGAGGGGAGAGACTGAAGCTCTCTTT | CASSSRGRGETEALF
15 | TRBD1 | TRBJ1-2 | TRBV7-8 | many | TGCGCCAGCAGCCTCGCCGATACAGGGGGCTATGGCTACACCTTC | CASSLADTGGYGYTF
15 | TRBD1 | TRBJ2-7 | TRBV11-1 | NA | TGTGCCAGCAGCGTTACATCGGACAGGGGGATCGAGCAGTACTTC | CASSVTSDRGIEQYF
15 | TRBD1 | TRBJ2-7 | TRBV24-1 | NA | TGTGCCACCAGGGAAGCTCAGGGGGCTGAGGACGAGCAGTACTTC | CATREAQGAEDEQYF
13 | NA | TRBJ2-7 | TRBV5-8 | many | TGTGCCAGCAGCCAAGACGGAGCCTACGAGCAGTACTTC | CASSQDGAYEQYF
14 | NA | TRBJ1-5 | TRBV2 | NA | TGTGCCTGGACCCGGGACGGCAATAATCAGCCCCAGCATTTT | CAWTRDGNNQPQHF
11 | NA | TRBJ2-7 | TRBV29-1 | many | TGCAGCGTAGCGATTGATTACGAGCAGTACTTC | CSVAIDYEQYF
12 | NA | TRBJ1-5 | TRBV19 | many | TGTGCCAGTAGTAACAGGGATCAGCCCCAGCATTTT | CASSNRDQPQHF
13 | NA | TRBJ2-7 | TRBV15 | many | TGTGCCACCAGCAGAGTGAATGGGTACGAGCAGTACTTC | CATSRVNGYEQYF
9 | NA | TRBJ1-5 | TRBV19 | many | TGTGCCCCCTTCCCGCCCCAGCATTTT | CAPFPPQHF
14 | NA | TRBJ1-1 | TRBV10-3 | NA | TGTGCCATCAGTGCCCCGGGACAGAACACTGAAGCTTTCTTT | CAISAPGQNTEAFF
15 | NA | TRBJ1-2 | TRBV2 | once | TGTGCCAGCAGTATCATAGGGGTGGGCGGGACTGGCTACACCTTC | CASSIIGVGGTGYTF
11 | NA | TRBJ2-7 | TRBV20-1 | many | TGCAGTGCTAGAGGGGGGGACGAGCAGTACTTC | CSARGGDEQYF
9 | NA | TRBJ1-6 | TRBV25-1 | NA | TGTGCCAGCAGTGAATTAAGTCAGTTT | CASSELSQF
15 | TRBD2 | TRBJ2-5 | TRBV18 | few | TGTGCCAGCTCACCACCGAGCGGGGACCAAGAGACCCAGTACTTC | CASSPPSGDQETQYF
14 | TRBD2 | TRBJ2-2 | TRBV29-1 | NA | TGCAGCGTTGTACCCAGCGGGGGGGCCGGGGAGCTGTTTTTT | CSVVPSGGAGELFF
12 | NA | TRBJ2-7 | TRBV30 | NA | TGTGCCTGGAGTGAACAGGGCCACGAGCAGTACTTC | CAWSEQGHEQYF
13 | NA | TRBJ2-7 | TRBV4-3 | NA | TGCGCCAGCAGCCAAGATCGTAGGAGCGAGCAGTACTTC | CASSQDRRSEQYF
14 | NA | TRBJ2-5 | TRBV7-2 | many | TGTGCCAGCAGCTCGACTAGGGGGGGGGAGACCCAGTACTTC | CASSSTRGGETQYF
15 | TRBD1 | TRBJ1-5 | TRBV2 | NA | TGTGCCAGCAGGATGACAGGGTTGGGATTTCAGCCCCAGCATTTT | CASRMTGLGFQPQHF
16 | TRBD2 | TRBJ2-7 | TRBV7-9 | NA | TGTGCCAGCAGCTTAGGGGGGACTAGCGGATCCTACGGGCAGTACTTC | CASSLGGTSGSYGQYF
13 | NA | TRBJ1-2 | TRBV19 | many | TGTGCCAGTCGTCCGTTAGCCAGTTATGGCTACACCTTC | CASRPLASYGYTF
14 | TRBD1 | TRBJ2-7 | TRBV9 | few | TGTGCCAGCAGCTTAACGGACAGGGCCTACGAGCAGTACTTC | CASSLTDRAYEQYF
15 | NA | TRBJ1-3 | TRBV7-8 | many | TGTGCCAGCAGCTTTGACGGACGCTCTGGAAACACCATATATTTT | CASSFDGRSGNTIYF
14 | NA | TRBJ2-6 | TRBV7-9 | NA | TGTGCCAGCAGCGCAGGCGTGGGGGCCAACGTCCTGACTTTC | CASSAGVGANVLTF
16 | TRBD1 | TRBJ2-7 | TRBV3-1 | many | TGTGCCAGCAGCCAAGGAAACAGGGGGTGGGCCTACGAGCAGTACTTC | CASSQGNRGWAYEQYF
15 | NA | TRBJ2-6 | TRBV29-1 | many | TGCAGCGTTGGGACGGGACGCTCTGGGGCCAACGTCCTGACTTTC | CSVGTGRSGANVLTF
14 | NA | TRBJ1-2 | TRBV20-1 | few | TGCAGTGCCGATACAGGGTTTATCAACTATGGCTACACCTTC | CSADTGFINYGYTF
15 | TRBD1 | TRBJ1-2 | TRBV6-1 | NA | TGTGCCAGCAGTTTCCGGACAGGGGGCGACTATGGCTACACCTTC | CASSFRTGGDYGYTF
15 | TRBD2 | TRBJ2-5 | TRBV7-3 | NA | TGTGCCTGGAGTGTACGGAGCGGGGGGCGAGAGACCCAGTACTTC | CAWSVRSGGRETQYF
14 | TRBD2 | TRBJ2-7 | TRBV20-1 | NA | TGCAGTGCTATGAAGACTAGCGGGGCCTACGAGCAGTACTTC | CSAMKTSGAYEQYF
15 | NA | TRBJ2-2 | TRBV4-3 | few | TGCGCCAGCAGCCAAGACACAGCCTTAGGGGGGGAGCTGTTTTTT | CASSQDTALGGELFF
14 | TRBD1 | TRBJ1-1 | TRBV6-6 | NA | TGTGCCAGCAGGTCGACAGGGCAAAACACTGAAGCTTTCTTT | CASRSTGQNTEAFF
14 | NA | TRBJ2-7 | TRBV12-3/TRBV12-4 | many | TGTGCCAGCAGCCAAGACTCGAACCGCGGAGGGCAGTACTTC | CASSQDSNRGGQYF
14 | NA | TRBJ2-5 | TRBV5-1 | NA | TGCGCCAGCAGCGTGGCCGGGACTCAAGAGACCCAGTACTTC | CASSVAGTQETQYF
13 | NA | TRBJ1-5 | TRBV7-2 | many | TGTGCCAGCAGCCCGCAGACACGTCAGCCCCAGCATTTT | CASSPQTRQPQHF
16 | TRBD1 | TRBJ2-5 | TRBV25-1 | NA | TGTGCCAGCAGTGATCCTCCGGGACAGGGGATTGAGACCCAGTACTTC | CASSDPPGQGIETQYF
15 | NA | TRBJ1-3 | TRBV7-2 | NA | TGTGCCAGCAAACCCATTAGGGGGTCCGGAAACACCATATATTTT | CASKPIRGSGNTIYF